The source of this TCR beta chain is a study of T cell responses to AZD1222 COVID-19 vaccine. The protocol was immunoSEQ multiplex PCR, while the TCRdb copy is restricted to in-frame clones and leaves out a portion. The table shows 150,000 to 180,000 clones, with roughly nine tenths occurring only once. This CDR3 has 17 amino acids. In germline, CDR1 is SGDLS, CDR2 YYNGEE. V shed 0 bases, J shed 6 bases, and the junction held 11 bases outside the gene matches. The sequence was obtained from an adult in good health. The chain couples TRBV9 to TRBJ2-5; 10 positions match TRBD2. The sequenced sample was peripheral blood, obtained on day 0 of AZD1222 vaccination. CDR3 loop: CASSVEPSGGSAKTQYF. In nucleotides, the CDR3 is TGTGCCAGCAGCGTAGAGCCTAGCGGGGGTTCCGCGAAGACCCAGTACTTC.